The rows below give T cell receptor beta chains drawn from one sample of a study of cytomegalovirus exposure and HLA in healthy donors. Data came from immunoSEQ multiplex PCR; TCRdb stores just in-frame clones and leaves some out. Of 200,000 to 250,000 clones listed, roughly 91% are singletons. Sequenced input: PBMCs. Receptor source: a woman under 30 in good health and CMV-seropositive. Each CDR3 is given without its conserved first and last residue. Each record gives: D gene, V gene, J gene, CDR3 length, CDR3 protein. The D gene is left open where the match is weak.

d_gene: -
v_gene: TRBV7-3
j_gene: TRBJ1-2
len: 12
CDR3aa: ASSSIQGLVGYT

d_gene: -
v_gene: TRBV27
j_gene: TRBJ2-7
len: 12
CDR3aa: ASSPVGGPVEQY

d_gene: -
v_gene: TRBV10-3
j_gene: TRBJ2-7
len: 12
CDR3aa: AISDMGRTYEQY

d_gene: -
v_gene: TRBV7-8
j_gene: TRBJ1-2
len: 12
CDR3aa: ASSLLQGQSGYT

d_gene: -
v_gene: TRBV7-3
j_gene: TRBJ2-1
len: 11
CDR3aa: ASSLGQNNEQF

d_gene: TRBD2
v_gene: TRBV27
j_gene: TRBJ2-1
len: 17
CDR3aa: ASLLGPAGLAGGQNEQF

d_gene: TRBD2
v_gene: TRBV5-1
j_gene: TRBJ2-3
len: 11
CDR3aa: ASGLAGEDTQY

d_gene: -
v_gene: TRBV9
j_gene: TRBJ2-7
len: 13
CDR3aa: ASSVEVAANYEQY

d_gene: TRBD1
v_gene: TRBV29-1
j_gene: TRBJ1-5
len: 11
CDR3aa: SASTDRDQPQH

d_gene: -
v_gene: TRBV4-1
j_gene: TRBJ1-5
len: 13
CDR3aa: ASSLREGSNQPQH

d_gene: -
v_gene: TRBV5-4
j_gene: TRBJ1-1
len: 12
CDR3aa: ASSLEGGDTEAF

d_gene: -
v_gene: TRBV5-1
j_gene: TRBJ1-2
len: 15
CDR3aa: ASSLALDSSSFGGYT

d_gene: -
v_gene: TRBV21-1
j_gene: TRBJ1-5
len: 16
CDR3aa: ASSKPPGQGHSNQPQH